This TCR beta chain was sequenced in a study of blood T cells in healthy people across ages. Trimming removed 10 bases from V and 10 bases from J; junction bases left unmatched: 12. CDR1 and CDR2 (germline): MDHEN, SYDVKM. CDR3 length: 13 residues. This clonotype was detected a few times. Its antigen is as yet unknown. Investigators took around 10 milliliters of peripheral blood from every donor. Then a second PCR, running about 6 to 12 cycles, was carried out with a sample-barcoded 5' primer and a J-beta primer mix. Each CDR3 protein is one row after TCRdb ran MiXCR on the 5' RACE reads. The sample lists about 720,000 distinct CDR3 sequences; around a quarter were seen once. Whole-study findings and limits: With donor CMV status unknown, expanded clonotype changes were possibly confounded.

These records were also assigned to another study, of T cells of mothers and their children.

Sequencing was carried out using blood. The chain carries TRBV28 and TRBJ2-2; 7 bases match TRBD2. This TCR was sampled from a boy aged 5-17 years in good health. The CDR3 is CATTTSWGEELFF. The CDR3, as DNA: TGTGCCACTACGACTAGCTGGGGCGAGGAGCTGTTTTTT.